These 20 T cell receptor beta chains were sequenced from one sample in a study of identical twins. Via MiXCR, TCRdb re-called the 5' RACE reads, giving one row per CDR3 protein. The sample holds about 200,000 distinct CDR3 sequences, roughly 7.1% seen once. These same records also appear under a second study, on T cells expressing NK-cell markers.

Specimen: CD8+ T cells sorted from blood. The receptors come from a woman in her late teens or twenties in good health.

The rearrangement uses TRBV20-1 and TRBJ2-7; D perhaps matches TRBD2 (5 bases). The ends were cut back, 4 bases at V and 3 bases at J, with 16 bases in the middle. This CDR3 comprises 14 residues. CDR1 DFQATT and CDR2 SNEGSKA come from the germline V gene (reference sequence). DNA for the CDR3: TGCAGTGCTAAGGGTGCGGGCGTCAACTACGAGCAGTACTTC. This encodes CSAKGAGVNYEQYF.

This clonotype was seen many times. The gene calls are TRBV5-6 and TRBJ1-2; 8 nucleotides align to TRBD1. Germline V gives CDR1 SGHDT, CDR2 YYEEEE. V gave up 4 bases and J gave up 7 bases; unmatched junction bases: 12. The CDR3 runs to 15 residues. CDR3 in DNA: TGTGCCAGCAGCCCCGGGACAGGAGCTTTTTTTGGCTACACCTTC. Protein product: CASSPGTGAFFGYTF.

A word on this clonotype: With a much larger clone just one base away, this may be a read error. The chain couples TRBV27 to TRBJ2-5, with D unresolved. Trimming stripped 0 bases from V and 5 bases from J, with 10 bases between. Germline V lookup: CDR1 MNHEY, CDR2 SMNVEV (reference sequence). CDR3 length equals 14 residues. This chain's CDR3 is CASSLSWPRETQYF. Here the CDR3 DNA reads TGTGCCAGCAGTTTATCCTGGCCTAGGGAGACCCAGTACTTC.

This clonotype was counted only a few times. The chain employs TRBV25-1 and TRBJ1-1; unclear D gene. V lost 3 bases and J lost 1, with 12 bases in between. CDR3 length: 15 amino acids. Germline CDR1 reads MGHDK; CDR2 reads SYGVNS. The CDR3 protein is CASSEDLRGNTEAFF. CDR3 DNA: TGTGCCAGCAGTGAGGATCTGCGGGGGAACACTGAAGCTTTCTTT.

The V gene is TRBV9, the J gene TRBJ2-7; tentatively, D is TRBD1 or TRBD2 (5 bases each). V was trimmed by 0 bases and J by 6 bases, leaving 16 bases between them. Germline CDR1 is SGDLS and CDR2 is YYNGEE. This CDR3 is built from 15 residues. The CDR3 nucleotides are TGTGCCAGCAGCGTAGAACCAGGGACGGTAGCCGAGCAGTACTTC. It is translated as CASSVEPGTVAEQYF.

This clonotype was found a few times. The chain is built from TRBV5-1 and TRBJ2-3; a weak D match, TRBD2 (6 bases). The CDR3 runs to 14 residues. V lost 7 bases and J 5 bases, leaving 17 bases between the germline ends. Germline loops: CDR1 SGHRS, CDR2 YFSETQ. CDR3 DNA sequence: TGCGCCAGCTCCGACGGAGGGGCCGGAGATACGCAGTATTTT. It yields the protein CASSDGGAGDTQYF. Combining the CDR3 with reference TRBV5-1 and TRBJ2-3 gives the whole variable domain KAGVTQTPRYLIKTRGQQVTLSCSPISGHRSVSWYQQTPGQGLQFLFEYFSETQRNKGNFPGRFSGRQFSNSRSEMNVSTLELGDSALYLCASSDGGAGDTQYFGPGTRLTVL.

This rearrangement joins TRBV6-1 to TRBJ2-6; the D is unclear. Germline V lookup: CDR1 MNHNS, CDR2 SASEGT. V shed 8 bases and J shed 0 bases, with 11 bases lying between them. There are 15 residues in the CDR3. CDR3 region: CASSAGNSGANVLTF. The CDR3 DNA reads as TGTGCCAGCTCCGCAGGCAACTCTGGGGCCAACGTCCTGACTTTC.

The chain has TRBV15 and TRBJ2-3, with a tentative D call TRBD1 (5 bases). The CDR3 length is 14 residues. V was shortened by 0 bases and J by 1 base, with 5 bases between the two germline ends. The germline V gene has CDR1 LNHNV and CDR2 YYDKDF (reference sequence). The CDR3 spells CATSREGGTDTQYF. CDR3 DNA sequence: TGTGCCACCAGCAGAGAAGGGGGCACAGATACGCAGTATTTT.

This clonotype was counted a few times. The V and J genes are TRBV4-1 and TRBJ2-4, with D tentatively TRBD1 or TRBD2 (5 bases each). Trimming shortened V by 3 bases and J by 14 bases, and 17 bases separated the two germline ends. Per germline, CDR1 MGHRA and CDR2 YSYEKL. CDR3 size: 13 residues. CDR3 sequence: CASSQTGAKNKYF. The DNA of the CDR3 is TGCGCCAGCAGCCAGACCGGGGCCAAAAACAAGTACTTC.

The V call is TRBV7-6, the J call TRBJ2-7, with 12 positions matching TRBD2. V gave up 3 bases and J gave up 2 bases; unmatched junction bases: 5. This CDR3 comprises 16 residues. In germline, CDR1 is SGHVS, CDR2 FNYEAQ. DNA of the CDR3: TGTGCCAGCAGCTTCCTAGCGGGGGGGGTGACCTACGAGCAGTACTTC. This encodes CASSFLAGGVTYEQYF.

This clonotype was counted between two and nine times. The V call is TRBV20-1, the J call TRBJ1-4; TRBD1 matches 9 bases. The CDR3 has 13 residues. Trimming took 3 bases from V and 8 from J; bases not matched to a gene: 4. Germline assignment: CDR1 DFQATT and CDR2 SNEGSKA (reference sequence). The CDR3 here is CSARTGGIEKLFF. The CDR3 DNA follows: TGCAGTGCTAGGACAGGGGGTATAGAAAAACTGTTTTTT.

The table lists this clonotype with many counts. V gene TRBV7-6 combines with J gene TRBJ1-3; D is unclear. Germline CDR1 reads SGHVS; CDR2 reads FNYEAQ. The CDR3 has 15 amino acids. Trimming stripped 4 bases from V and 4 bases from J, with 14 bases between. As DNA, the CDR3 is TGTGCCAGCAGCTCCGAGCGGGGTTCCGGAAACACCATATATTTT. It encodes CASSSERGSGNTIYF.

The chain couples TRBV20-1 to TRBJ2-1; maybe TRBD2 (5 bases). The V end lost 0 bases, the J end lost 4 bases, and 13 bases lay between the germline ends. The CDR3 consists of 15 residues. In germline, CDR1 is DFQATT, CDR2 SNEGSKA (reference sequence). As DNA, the CDR3 is TGCAGTGCTAGAGATCGCGAGCGGACTTACAATGAGCAGTTCTTC. Its protein is CSARDRERTYNEQFF.

The chain uses TRBV6-4 and TRBJ2-1; 16 bases align to TRBD2. J lost 4 bases, V lost 0 bases, and 6 bases had no gene match. Germline V gene lookup returns CDR1 MRHNA and CDR2 SNTAGT. The CDR3 loop spans 19 amino acids. This CDR3 is CASSDSGTSGGAVYNEQFF. The DNA of the CDR3 is TGTGCCAGCAGTGACTCCGGGACTAGCGGGGGGGCCGTGTACAATGAGCAGTTCTTC.

This clonotype was recorded a few times. The V and J genes are TRBV20-1 and TRBJ2-1; TRBD2 matches 9 bases. Germline V lookup: CDR1 DFQATT, CDR2 SNEGSKA (reference sequence). With V trimmed by 0 bases and J by 5 bases, 11 bases remained unmatched. This CDR3 region has 17 residues. CDR3 DNA sequence: TGCAGTGCTAGAGATGGGAGGACTAGCGTGAGAAACAATGAGCAGTTCTTC. Translated, it gives CSARDGRTSVRNNEQFF.

This clonotype showed up many times. The CDR3 DNA is TGTGCCAGCTCACTCTGGGACTCGAGCTCCTACAATGAGCAGTTCTTC. Translating gives CASSLWDSSSYNEQFF. This chain uses TRBV18 with TRBJ2-1; weak D call: TRBD2 (6 bases). The V and J ends lost 4 bases and 0 bases respectively, with 13 bases between them. The CDR3 covers 16 residues. In germline, CDR1 is KGHSH, CDR2 LQKENI.

This clonotype was seen a handful of times. The rearrangement joins TRBV7-7 to TRBJ2-1, with D perhaps TRBD1 or TRBD2 (5 bases each). Trimming removed 3 bases from V and 10 bases from J, with 13 bases in between. The CDR3 totals 13 residues. Germline V lookup: CDR1 SSHAT, CDR2 FNYEAQ (reference sequence). CDR3 nucleotides: TGTGCCAGCAGCTTTAGGTTGGGGGACGAGCAGTTCTTC. Protein product: CASSFRLGDEQFF.

This clonotype was seen many times. This chain connects TRBV12-3 or TRBV12-4 to TRBJ1-4; the match to TRBD1 covers 9 bases. V lost 7 bases to trimming and J lost 0 bases; unmatched junction nucleotides: 6. The CDR3 sequence is 16 residues long. CDR3 residues: CASTGTGQPTNEKLFF. The CDR3 nucleotides are TGTGCCAGCACTGGGACAGGGCAACCAACTAATGAAAAACTGTTTTTT.

The rearrangement links TRBV10-3 to TRBJ2-7; D is unresolved. The germline V gene has CDR1 ENHRY and CDR2 SYGVKD. Trimming cost V 4 bases and J 2 bases, with 12 bases left between them. CDR3 size: 14 residues. The CDR3 bases are TGTGCCATCAGTGGCGAAAATAACCCCTACGAGCAGTACTTC. Residues: CAISGENNPYEQYF.

This clonotype appeared a few times. V and J are TRBV4-3 and TRBJ2-2; 10 nucleotides agree with TRBD1. Germline V CDR1 and CDR2: LGHNA, YSLEER. With 4 bases clipped from V and 4 bases from J, the junction kept 3 bases outside the gene matches. The CDR3 has 15 amino acids. CDR3 protein: CASSPGQGGTGELFF. CDR3 in DNA: TGCGCCAGCAGCCCCGGACAGGGGGGCACCGGGGAGCTGTTTTTT.